Each of the 27 T cell receptor beta chains below was sequenced from the same sample in a study of blood T cell repertoires in COVID-19. Data came from immunoSEQ multiplex PCR; TCRdb stores just in-frame clones and leaves some out. Of under 350,000 clones listed, 70% to 90% were seen once; the top ten hold about 4%. The specimen sequenced was PBMCs or T cells enriched from blood (not recorded which). The receptors were sampled from a woman in her 40s with acute COVID-19.

This clone was picked up one time. This rearrangement joins TRBV5-1 to TRBJ1-1, with D maybe TRBD1 (5 bases). This CDR3 has 13 amino acids. From germline, CDR1 is SGHRS and CDR2 YFSETQ. Trimming pared 3 bases from V and 0 bases from J, leaving 6 bases between. The CDR3 nucleotides read TGCGCCAGCAGCTCGACAGTGAACACTGAAGCTTTCTTT. Translating it yields CASSSTVNTEAFF.

This clone was observed a few times. The gene calls are TRBV7-2 and TRBJ1-1, with TRBD1 as a possible D gene (5 bases). Trimming shortened V by 1 base and J by 9 bases, and 15 bases separated the two germline ends. CDR3 length equals 14 residues. The germline gives CDR1 SGHTA, CDR2 FQGNSA. The CDR3 bases are TGTGCCAGCAGCTTAGAGGCCCAAAGGGGCAAAGCTTTCTTT. Translated: CASSLEAQRGKAFF.

This chain connects TRBV19 to TRBJ1-1, with D unclear. This CDR3 spans 16 amino acids. With 1 base removed from V and 2 bases from J, the gap between germline ends came to 14 bases. Per the germline V gene, CDR1 is LNHDA and CDR2 is SQIVND (reference sequence). This CDR3 reads CASSIGISLVNTEAFF. Here the CDR3 DNA reads TGTGCCAGTAGTATAGGAATCTCTCTAGTAAACACTGAAGCTTTCTTT.

The gene calls are TRBV4-3 and TRBJ1-3; 9 nucleotides line up with TRBD1. The germline CDR1 and CDR2 sequences are LGHNA and YSLEER. The CDR3 contains 17 residues. V dropped 0 bases and J dropped 1; count of bases not matched to a gene: 4. The CDR3 here is CASSQDLGTGSGNTIYF. CDR3 nucleotide sequence: TGCGCCAGCAGCCAAGATCTTGGGACAGGGTCTGGAAACACCATATATTTT.

The V and J genes are TRBV15 and TRBJ1-5; D remains unclear. V lost 0 bases and J 3 bases, leaving 9 bases between the germline ends. From germline, CDR1 is LNHNV and CDR2 YYDKDF (reference sequence). The CDR3 is 15 amino acids. CDR3 coding DNA: TGTGCCACCAGCAGAGATGTAACAGACAATCAGCCCCAGCATTTT. Translated: CATSRDVTDNQPQHF.

This clone was found once. The rearrangement uses TRBV7-2 and TRBJ2-7, with 10 bases fitting TRBD2. CDR3 size: 15 residues. J was trimmed by 0 bases and V by 2 bases; bases with no gene match: 1. Germline loops: CDR1 SGHTA, CDR2 FQGNSA. The CDR3 protein is CASSLLAGASYEQYF. The DNA of the CDR3 is TGTGCCAGCAGCTTACTAGCGGGGGCCTCCTACGAGCAGTACTTC.

The rearrangement uses TRBV5-4 and TRBJ2-2, with 9 bases lining up with TRBD1. The CDR3 consists of 16 residues. Trimming cost V 4 bases and J 4 bases; bases outside gene matches: 8. CDR1 SGHNT and CDR2 YYREEE come from the germline V gene (reference sequence). The CDR3 DNA is TGTGCCAGCAGCATGACAGGGGGTCGAAGCACCGGGGAGCTGTTTTTT. It codes for CASSMTGGRSTGELFF.

The V gene is TRBV4-2, the J gene TRBJ2-7; 9 positions match TRBD2. CDR3 length equals 15 residues. The V segment lost 1 base and the J segment 1 base; nucleotides outside the gene matches: 2. Per germline, CDR1 LGHNA and CDR2 YNFKEQ. The CDR3 DNA reads TGTGCCAGCAGCCAAGTGACTAGCGGATCCTACGAGCAGTACTTC. Translation: CASSQVTSGSYEQYF.

The chain joins TRBV18 to TRBJ1-6, with TRBD1 matching over 10 bases. The germline V gene has CDR1 KGHSH and CDR2 LQKENI. The CDR3 covers 14 residues. V lost 3 bases and J lost 9; bases outside the gene matches: 2. CDR3 DNA sequence: TGTGCCAGCTCACCGGGGACAGGGGTTTCACCCCTCCACTTT. As protein: CASSPGTGVSPLHF.

The chain carries TRBV2 and TRBJ2-5; TRBD2 matches 13 bases. J lost 12 bases, V lost 5 bases, and 12 bases had no gene match. From germline, CDR1 is SNHLY and CDR2 FYNNEI. This CDR3 has 15 residues. CDR3 bases: TGTGCCAGCAGTCCCCACAGTCTCGGGACTAGCGGGAAGTACTTC. It translates to CASSPHSLGTSGKYF.

The chain is built from TRBV27 and TRBJ2-5; D remains unclear. Trimming pared 5 bases from V and 6 bases from J, leaving 19 bases between. The CDR3 has 15 residues. Germline-derived CDR1 and CDR2 are MNHEY and SMNVEV (reference sequence). CDR3 loop: CASSDVSVSGKTQYF. The CDR3 region has the DNA TGTGCCAGCAGTGACGTGTCCGTGTCAGGAAAGACCCAGTACTTC.

The chain is built from TRBV3-1 (or the pseudogene TRBV3-2) and TRBJ1-2, with D possibly matching TRBD1 (6 bases). V dropped 1 base and J dropped 6 bases, with 12 bases sitting between them. The CDR3 runs to 14 residues. Germline V gene lookup returns CDR1 LGHDT and CDR2 YNNKEL (reference sequence). DNA of the CDR3: TGTGCCAGCAGCCAAGTATACAGGGAAGATGGCTACACCTTC. Its protein product is CASSQVYREDGYTF.

V and J are TRBV7-9 and TRBJ1-1; possibly TRBD1 for D (5 bases). V lost 5 bases and J 3 bases, leaving 13 bases between the germline ends. Germline-derived CDR1 and CDR2 are SEHNR and FQNEAQ (reference sequence). This CDR3 is 14 amino acids long. This chain's CDR3 is CASSPGTGDTEAFF. Written as DNA, the CDR3 is TGTGCCAGCAGCCCTGGGACGGGGGACACTGAAGCTTTCTTT.

The chain carries TRBV19 and TRBJ1-4; D is possibly TRBD1 (5 bases). The CDR3 has 14 residues. With 7 bases removed from V and 4 bases from J, the gap between germline ends came to 13 bases. The germline CDR1 and CDR2 sequences are LNHDA and SQIVND (reference sequence). DNA for the CDR3: TGTGCCAGTAAAACCCGGGACTTTAATGAAAAACTGTTTTTT. It translates to CASKTRDFNEKLFF.

The chain carries TRBV5-1 and TRBJ1-2; no definite D call. The CDR3 is made up of 15 amino acids. Germline V gene sequence: CDR1 SGHRS, CDR2 YFSETQ. The V end lost 0 bases, the J end lost 5 bases, and 14 bases lay between the germline ends. This CDR3 is CASSLDAGRAYGYTF. Here the CDR3 DNA reads TGCGCCAGCAGCTTGGATGCGGGTAGGGCATATGGCTACACCTTC.

The rearrangement joins TRBV7-2 to TRBJ1-3; 7 nucleotides line up with TRBD1. The CDR3 extends over 12 amino acids. Trimming took 8 bases from V and 4 from J; bases not matched to a gene: 2. Germline CDR1 is SGHTA and CDR2 is FQGNSA. CDR3 residues: CASEGQGNTIYF. The CDR3 DNA reads as TGTGCCAGCGAGGGACAGGGAAACACCATATATTTT.

The chain carries TRBV7-9 and TRBJ1-4; D gene uncertain. The V end lost 3 bases, the J end lost 10 bases, and 15 bases lay between the germline ends. The CDR3 covers 14 residues. The germline gives CDR1 SEHNR, CDR2 FQNEAQ (reference sequence). The CDR3 reads CASSFSPLSGKLFF. DNA of the CDR3: TGTGCCAGCAGCTTCAGCCCCCTGAGCGGAAAACTGTTTTTT. The full variable domain, its missing parts supplied by reference TRBV7-9 and TRBJ1-4, is DTGVSQNPRHKITKRGQNVTFRCDPISEHNRLYWYRQTLGQGPEFLTYFQNEAQLEKSRLLSDRFSAERPKGSFSTLEIQRTEQGDSAMYLCASSFSPLSGKLFFGSGTQLSVL.

The chain employs TRBV11-2 and TRBJ1-6, with D unclear. Germline values: CDR1 SGHAT, CDR2 FQNNGV. Trimming left V 1 base short and J 10 bases short, with 8 bases between. The CDR3 extends over 13 amino acids. The CDR3 bases are TGTGCCAGCAGCTTAGGTACTCGATCACCCCTCCACTTT. Amino acids: CASSLGTRSPLHF.

This clone showed up just once. This sequence joins TRBV18 and TRBJ1-5; TRBD1 matches at 7 bases. Unmatched junction bases numbered 4, after V lost 4 bases and J lost 7 bases. CDR3 length: 13 amino acids. Germline lookup yields CDR1 KGHSH and CDR2 LQKENI. The CDR3 sequence is CASSLQGRQPQHF. DNA for the CDR3: TGTGCCAGCTCACTACAGGGGAGGCAGCCCCAGCATTTT. The variable domain in full, completed from reference TRBV18 and TRBJ1-5, reads NAGVMQNPRHLVRRRGQEARLRCSPMKGHSHVYWYRQLPEEGLKFMVYLQKENIIDESGMPKERFSAEFPKEGPSILRIQQVVRGDSAAYFCASSLQGRQPQHFGDGTRLSIL.

Here the CDR3 reads CASSRTEANYGYTF. The CDR3 DNA follows: TGTGCCAGCAGCCGGACAGAGGCTAACTATGGCTACACCTTC. The V gene is TRBV5-4, the J gene TRBJ1-2; D may be TRBD1 (6 bases). CDR3 length: 14 residues. Germline V lookup: CDR1 SGHNT, CDR2 YYREEE (reference sequence). Trimming took 4 bases from V and 0 from J, leaving 10 bases between them.

The genes are TRBV15 and TRBJ1-2, with D possibly TRBD1 on 5 matching bases. The germline gives CDR1 LNHNV, CDR2 YYDKDF (reference sequence). Trimming shortened V by 0 bases and J by 4 bases, and 12 bases separated the two germline ends. There are 15 residues in the CDR3. The CDR3 sequence is CATSRDRRGPYGYTF. The CDR3 bases are TGTGCCACCAGCAGAGATAGAAGGGGCCCCTATGGCTACACCTTC.

This clone was counted once. V and J are TRBV6-5 and TRBJ2-7; 8 bases are a match to TRBD1. Germline values: CDR1 MNHEY, CDR2 SVGAGI. V trimming: 5 bases; J trimming: 8 bases; junction bases outside the gene matches: 14. This CDR3 comprises 15 residues. The CDR3 DNA follows: TGTGCCAGCAGTAGACCGACAGGGGACACTATAAAGCAGTACTTC. This sequence encodes CASSRPTGDTIKQYF.

This chain connects TRBV9 to TRBJ1-1; the D gene is possibly TRBD1 (5 bases). V gave up 3 bases and J gave up 1 base, with 13 bases separating them. Germline V lookup: CDR1 SGDLS, CDR2 YYNGEE. This CDR3 spans 15 amino acids. CDR3 sequence reads: CASSGDSNQNTEAFF. Written as DNA, the CDR3 is TGTGCCAGCAGCGGAGACAGTAACCAGAACACTGAAGCTTTCTTT.

The V call is TRBV4-1, the J call TRBJ1-2; tentatively, D is TRBD1 (6 bases). CDR1 and CDR2 from the germline V gene are MGHRA and YSYEKL. The V end was cut by 3 bases, the J end by 8 bases, with 13 bases between. The CDR3 runs to 13 residues. DNA of the CDR3: TGCGCCAGCAGCCAGGGGTGGGGGACAGGCTACACCTTC. Translating it yields CASSQGWGTGYTF.

V gene TRBV9 combines with J gene TRBJ1-2, with 8 bases lining up with TRBD1. V shed 0 bases, J shed 4 bases, and the junction held 17 bases outside the gene matches. This CDR3 has 19 amino acids. CDR1 and CDR2 from the germline V gene are SGDLS and YYNGEE. The CDR3, as DNA: TGTGCCAGCAGCGTAGGGGTTGTGGAGCAGGGGGCAAGTGGCTATGGCTACACCTTC. Its protein product is CASSVGVVEQGASGYGYTF.

The V call is TRBV6-1, the J call TRBJ1-5, with D unresolved. Germline V gene lookup returns CDR1 MNHNS and CDR2 SASEGT. The CDR3 is 15 residues long. V lost 3 bases, J lost 8 bases, and 17 bases lay in between. The DNA of the CDR3 is TGTGCCAGCAGTGAGGCCATCGGACTACTGGAGCCCCAGCATTTT. This encodes CASSEAIGLLEPQHF.

The chain employs TRBV12-3 or TRBV12-4 and TRBJ1-1, with 10 bases fitting TRBD1. CDR3 length equals 12 residues. With 3 bases clipped from V and 10 bases from J, the junction kept 2 bases outside the gene matches. The CDR3 protein is CASSLGTGVAFF. The CDR3 nucleotides read TGTGCCAGCAGTTTGGGGACAGGGGTAGCTTTCTTT.